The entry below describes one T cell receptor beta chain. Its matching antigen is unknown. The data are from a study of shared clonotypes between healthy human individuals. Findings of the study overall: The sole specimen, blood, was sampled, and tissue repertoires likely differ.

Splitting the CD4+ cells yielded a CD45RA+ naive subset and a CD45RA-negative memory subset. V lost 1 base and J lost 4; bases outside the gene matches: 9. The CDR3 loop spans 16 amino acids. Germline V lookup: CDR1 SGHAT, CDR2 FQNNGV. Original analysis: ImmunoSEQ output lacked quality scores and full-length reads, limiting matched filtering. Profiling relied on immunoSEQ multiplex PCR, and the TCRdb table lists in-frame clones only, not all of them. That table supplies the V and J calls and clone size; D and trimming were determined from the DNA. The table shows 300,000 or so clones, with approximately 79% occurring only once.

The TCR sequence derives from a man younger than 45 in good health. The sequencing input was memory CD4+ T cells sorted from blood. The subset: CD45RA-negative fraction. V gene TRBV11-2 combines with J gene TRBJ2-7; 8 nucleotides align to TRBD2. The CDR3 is CASSLGPTSAGYEQYF. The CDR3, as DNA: TGTGCCAGCAGCTTAGGGCCGACTAGCGCCGGTTACGAGCAGTACTTC. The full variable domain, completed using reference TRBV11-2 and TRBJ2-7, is EAGVAQSPRYKIIEKRQSVAFWCNPISGHATLYWYQQILGQGPKLLIQFQNNGVVDDSQLPKDRFSAERLKGVDSTLKIQPAKLEDSAVYLCASSLGPTSAGYEQYFGPGTRLTVT.